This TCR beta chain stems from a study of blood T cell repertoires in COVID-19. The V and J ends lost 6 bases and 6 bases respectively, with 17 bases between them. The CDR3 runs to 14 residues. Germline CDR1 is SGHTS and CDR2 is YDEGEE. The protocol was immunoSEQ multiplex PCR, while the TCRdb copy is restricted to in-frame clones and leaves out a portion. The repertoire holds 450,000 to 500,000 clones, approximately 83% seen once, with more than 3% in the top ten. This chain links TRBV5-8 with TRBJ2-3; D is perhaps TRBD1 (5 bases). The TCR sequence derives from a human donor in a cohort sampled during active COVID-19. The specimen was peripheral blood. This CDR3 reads CASNTQVQSDTQYF. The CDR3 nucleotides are TGTGCCAGCAATACACAGGTTCAGTCGGATACGCAGTATTTT. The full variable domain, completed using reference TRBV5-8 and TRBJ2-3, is EAGVTQSPTHLIKTRGQQATLRCSPISGHTSVYWYQQALGLGLQFLLWYDEGEERNRGNFPPRFSGRQFPNYSSELNVNALELEDSALYLCASNTQVQSDTQYFGPGTRLTVL.